The 22 T cell receptor beta chains reported below all come from one sample, sequenced in a study of blood T cell repertoires in COVID-19. Using immunoSEQ multiplex PCR, the repertoire was profiled, and TCRdb retains in-frame clones only, with some absent. The data show hundreds of thousands of clones, with 86% seen just once and about an eighth held by the top ten. Sequencing used peripheral blood. These receptors were collected from a woman in her seventies with COVID-19, enrolled during active disease.

The genes are TRBV2 and TRBJ1-2; a possible D gene is TRBD1 (5 bases). Looked up from germline, CDR1 is SNHLY and CDR2 is FYNNEI. This CDR3 comprises 12 residues. Trimming cost V 4 bases and J 4 bases, with 7 bases left between them. The CDR3 spells CASSGQGYGYTF. CDR3 coding DNA: TGTGCCAGCAGTGGCCAGGGCTATGGCTACACCTTC.

The rearrangement uses TRBV2 and TRBJ2-5; D is possibly TRBD2 (6 bases). The CDR3 consists of 15 residues. Per germline, CDR1 SNHLY and CDR2 FYNNEI. Trimming removed 6 bases at V and 0 bases at J, with 14 bases between. The CDR3: CASRADYINQETQYF. CDR3 sequence (DNA): TGTGCCAGCAGGGCGGACTACATAAACCAAGAGACCCAGTACTTC. Drawing the rest from reference TRBV2 and TRBJ2-5, the complete variable domain is EPEVTQTPSHQVTQMGQEVILRCVPISNHLYFYWYRQILGQKVEFLVSFYNNEISEKSEIFDDQFSVERPDGSNFTLKIRSTKLEDSAMYFCASRADYINQETQYFGPGTRLLVL.

In this sample, this clone turned up once. The CDR3 sequence: CAWTLSGIRGYTF. CDR3 bases: TGTGCCTGGACCCTTTCAGGGATACGTGGCTACACCTTC. The chain links TRBV30 to TRBJ1-2, with D possibly matching TRBD1 (5 bases). The CDR3 contains 13 residues. Germline CDR1 is GTSNPN and CDR2 is SVGIG (reference sequence). V dropped 4 bases and J dropped 7 bases, with 16 bases sitting between them.

The J gene is TRBJ2-7, the V gene TRBV5-1; tentatively, D is TRBD1 (6 bases). Germline V gives CDR1 SGHRS, CDR2 YFSETQ. The CDR3 consists of 16 residues. The ends were cut back, 0 bases at V and 2 bases at J, with 15 bases in the middle. The CDR3 bases are TGCGCCAGCAGCTTGGGGACCGTAGGGGGTACCTACGAGCAGTACTTC. Translating it yields CASSLGTVGGTYEQYF.

The gene calls are TRBV6-6 and TRBJ1-5; D is perhaps TRBD1 (6 bases). The CDR3 is made up of 15 amino acids. CDR1 MNHNY and CDR2 SVGAGI come from the germline V gene (reference sequence). V lost 6 bases and J lost 4, with 16 bases in between. The CDR3 bases are TGTGCCAGCAGCCCCGGGACACTCGCTAATCAGCCCCAGCATTTT. Amino acids: CASSPGTLANQPQHF.

For this clone: Other DNA sequences within the sample encode an identical CDR3. This rearrangement joins TRBV3-1 (or the pseudogene TRBV3-2) to TRBJ2-7; D gene ambiguous. The V and J ends lost 1 base and 1 base respectively, with 2 bases between them. From germline, CDR1 is LGHDT and CDR2 YNNKEL (reference sequence). The CDR3 extends over 12 amino acids. CDR3 sequence reads: CASSQASYEQYF. The DNA for the CDR3 is TGTGCCAGCAGCCAAGCTTCCTACGAGCAGTACTTC.

The chain links TRBV28 to TRBJ1-5; 9 bases line up with TRBD1. The CDR3 is made up of 15 amino acids. CDR1 is MDHEN and CDR2 is SYDVKM in the germline V gene. Trimming cost V 6 bases and J 6 bases; bases outside gene matches: 9. The chain's CDR3 is CASSRDRGYGQPQHF. CDR3 coding DNA: TGTGCCAGCAGCCGAGACAGGGGGTACGGTCAGCCCCAGCATTTT.

This chain links TRBV3-1 (or the pseudogene TRBV3-2) with TRBJ2-1; D remains unclear. Between the trimmed V and J ends, which lost 6 bases and 1 base, there was a span of 7 bases. This CDR3 region has 13 residues. Germline V gene lookup returns CDR1 LGHDT and CDR2 YNNKEL (reference sequence). CDR3 in DNA: TGTGCCAGCAGGCCCGGGTCCTACAATGAGCAGTTCTTC. Its protein is CASRPGSYNEQFF.

In its sample, this clone was seen a few times. This chain joins TRBV10-3 and TRBJ1-5; D uncertain. Germline CDR1 and CDR2: ENHRY and SYGVKD. V was pared by 0 bases and J by 7 bases, with 7 bases between. This CDR3 has 13 residues. CDR3 sequence (DNA): TGTGCCATCAGTGAGTCTACGGGGCAGCCCCAGCATTTT. Its protein is CAISESTGQPQHF.

A single count supports this clone. This chain uses TRBV2 with TRBJ2-7; a weak D match, TRBD1 (6 bases). The CDR3 sequence is 14 residues long. With 2 bases removed from V and 2 bases from J, the gap between germline ends came to 10 bases. In germline, CDR1 is SNHLY, CDR2 FYNNEI. CDR3 nucleotide sequence: TGTGCCAGCAGTGAACCAGGGGCCACCTACGAGCAGTACTTC. This translates into CASSEPGATYEQYF.

The CDR3 nucleotides read TGCGCCAGCAGCCAAGGTACAGGGGGAGGCGAGCAGTACTTC. Translating gives CASSQGTGGGEQYF. The chain carries TRBV4-3 and TRBJ2-7; 8 nucleotides line up with TRBD1. Germline lookup yields CDR1 LGHNA and CDR2 YSLEER. The V segment lost 1 base and the J segment 6 bases; nucleotides outside the gene matches: 5. The CDR3 runs to 14 residues.

The CDR3 is CASSLRENTEAFF. CDR3 nucleotide sequence: TGCGCCAGCAGCCTCAGGGAGAACACTGAAGCTTTCTTT. The chain uses TRBV5-1 and TRBJ1-1, with D perhaps matching TRBD1 (5 bases). The CDR3 is made up of 13 amino acids. From germline, CDR1 is SGHRS and CDR2 YFSETQ. Trimming left V 4 bases short and J 1 base short, with 8 bases between.

The genes are TRBV5-1 and TRBJ1-5, with 10 bases lining up with TRBD1. Per the germline V gene, CDR1 is SGHRS and CDR2 is YFSETQ. The CDR3 length is 15 residues. Trimming took 0 bases from V and 5 from J; bases not matched to a gene: 2. The CDR3 sequence: CASSLDGQGDQPQHF. In DNA, the CDR3 is TGCGCCAGCAGCTTGGACGGACAGGGGGATCAGCCCCAGCATTTT.

This clone was counted a few times. The rearrangement uses TRBV19 and TRBJ1-4; TRBD1 agrees at 7 bases. Germline CDR1 reads LNHDA; CDR2 reads SQIVND (reference sequence). The V and J ends lost 4 bases and 0 bases, in that order; junction bases with no gene match: 2. This CDR3 comprises 15 residues. CDR3 amino acids: CASSSGQATNEKLFF. The CDR3 DNA is TGTGCCAGTAGTAGCGGACAGGCAACTAATGAAAAACTGTTTTTT.

The rearrangement joins TRBV14 to TRBJ2-6, with TRBD2 matching 8 bases. V gave up 1 base and J gave up 0 bases; unmatched junction bases: 11. Germline CDR1 SGHDN, CDR2 FVKESK. The CDR3 contains 20 residues. The CDR3 nucleotides are TGTGCCAGCAGCCAAGCGACCCCGGGACTAGTGCCCTCTGGGGCCAACGTCCTGACTTTC. It translates to CASSQATPGLVPSGANVLTF.

This chain links TRBV7-2 with TRBJ2-1, with D possibly TRBD1 on 5 matching bases. Germline CDR1 is SGHTA and CDR2 is FQGNSA. The V end was cut by 1 base, the J end by 6 bases, with 10 bases between. The CDR3 extends over 14 amino acids. CDR3: CASSLERQPNEQFF. The CDR3 DNA sequence: TGTGCCAGCAGCTTAGAGCGACAGCCCAATGAGCAGTTCTTC.

The V and J genes are TRBV30 and TRBJ2-7; 12 bases are a match to TRBD1. The CDR3 extends over 15 amino acids. Germline V gene data show CDR1 as GTSNPN and CDR2 as SVGIG (reference sequence). V dropped 2 bases and J dropped 3; count of bases not matched to a gene: 5. The CDR3 reads CAWSRGTGGLYEQYF. DNA for the CDR3: TGTGCCTGGAGTCGAGGGACAGGGGGCCTCTACGAGCAGTACTTC.

The chain couples TRBV10-1 to TRBJ2-1; D not certain. The germline gives CDR1 WNHNN, CDR2 SYGVQD (reference sequence). The V and J ends lost 6 bases and 7 bases respectively, with 10 bases between them. The CDR3 runs to 12 residues. CDR3 sequence (DNA): TGCGCCAGCAGCGATTACAGTAATGAGCAGTTCTTC. It encodes CASSDYSNEQFF.

The rearrangement joins TRBV24-1 to TRBJ2-7, with 7 bases aligning to TRBD2. V lost 3 bases, J lost 6 bases, and 4 bases stayed unmatched. The CDR3 totals 13 residues. Germline assignment: CDR1 KGHDR and CDR2 SFDVKD. In nucleotides, the CDR3 is TGTGCCACCAGTGATCCGGAGCGGGGCGAGCAGTACTTC. Translated, it gives CATSDPERGEQYF.

The CDR3 nucleotides read TGCAGCGTGTCGGGACACTTGAATCAGCCCCAGCATTTT. Protein product: CSVSGHLNQPQHF. V usage is TRBV29-1 and J usage is TRBJ1-5; D is perhaps TRBD1 (6 bases). Germline V gene lookup returns CDR1 SQVTM and CDR2 ANQGSEA. The CDR3 loop spans 13 amino acids. The V end was cut by 6 bases, the J end by 4 bases, with 13 bases between.

V gene TRBV18 combines with J gene TRBJ2-1; 8 nucleotides agree with TRBD2. Germline V gene lookup returns CDR1 KGHSH and CDR2 LQKENI. The CDR3 is 12 residues long. V shed 3 bases and J 12 bases; nucleotides not matched to a gene: 4. CDR3 DNA: TGTGCCAGCTCACCCGGGGGGGCCGGGCAGTTCTTC. Translation gives CASSPGGAGQFF.

The gene calls are TRBV5-6 and TRBJ2-2, with TRBD1 matching 9 bases. CDR1 is SGHDT and CDR2 is YYEEEE in the germline V gene. CDR3 length: 14 residues. With V trimmed by 5 bases and J by 7 bases, 6 bases remained unmatched. The CDR3 DNA is TGTGCCAGCAGTTATGGACAGGGGATCGGGGAGCTGTTTTTT. It encodes CASSYGQGIGELFF.